A selection of T cell receptor beta chains follows, all from one sample in a study of blood T cell repertoires in COVID-19. Assay: immunoSEQ multiplex PCR; the TCRdb copy retains only in-frame clones and omits some. The sample holds 380,000 or so clones, about four fifths seen once. The sequenced material came from peripheral blood. The receptors here all came from a human donor with acute or convalescent COVID-19. The donor label of this sample is uncertain. Both conserved end residues are part of each CDR3.

V gene	J gene	CDR3 protein
TRBV5-5	TRBJ1-2	CASSFRGPGTAHGYTF
TRBV3-1/TRBV3-2	TRBJ1-1	CASSSDRGDMNTEAFF
TRBV28	TRBJ1-2	CASSFLPGPPNYGYTF
TRBV10-3	TRBJ2-7	CAISEYVGRRNEQYF
TRBV6-6	TRBJ1-5	CASSSQGGQPQHF
TRBV7-6	TRBJ2-1	CASSWELKGGDYNEQFF
TRBV5-6	TRBJ2-2	CASSTLQGVAGELFF
TRBV6-6	TRBJ1-3	CASSYPGRSSGNTIYF
TRBV2	TRBJ2-2	CASSEATGVDGELFF
TRBV7-6	TRBJ2-4	CASSLVGGNGDIQYF
TRBV18	TRBJ1-1	CASSPILKGANTEAFF
TRBV25-1	TRBJ1-2	CASRNQGFGYTF
TRBV2	TRBJ1-2	CASRGDKPVYGYTF
TRBV19	TRBJ1-3	CASSTGGPGNTIYF
TRBV28	TRBJ1-1	CASSFSGTGGRTEAFF
TRBV7-9	TRBJ2-1	CASSLVGGDEQFF
TRBV11-2	TRBJ1-3	CASSYYSGSGNTIYF
TRBV13	TRBJ2-7	CASSSEGAWSNEQYF
TRBV7-8	TRBJ1-5	CASSFSGGGQPQHF
TRBV19	TRBJ1-1	CASSIRRDSTEAFF
TRBV7-9	TRBJ2-7	CASSSAGYEQYF
TRBV7-2	TRBJ2-3	CASSLAGGRTDTQYF
TRBV28	TRBJ2-7	CASTLLAGGDGEQYF
TRBV6-5	TRBJ1-2	CASTNQGQGGGYTF
TRBV5-1	TRBJ2-2	CASSGTGTTGELFF
TRBV7-2	TRBJ2-7	CASSLGGTGIYEQYF
TRBV18	TRBJ2-5	CASSTLAGVQETQYF
TRBV5-1	TRBJ2-5	CASTDPRGQVMAQYF
TRBV2	TRBJ1-5	CASRAGVHSNQPQHF
TRBV28	TRBJ1-5	CASSTGRSGGYQPQHF
TRBV19	TRBJ2-1	CASSFRVQTGNEQFF
TRBV7-9	TRBJ1-4	CASTLSSTAGSLNEKLFF
TRBV28	TRBJ2-5	CASSFGGMKTQYF
TRBV20-1	TRBJ1-2	CSASTRGYGYTF
TRBV7-2	TRBJ1-5	CASSLRELGNQPQHF
TRBV30	TRBJ1-1	CAWSVTGDTEAFF